This T cell receptor (beta chain) was sequenced in a study of molecular identifiers for immune sequencing clone quantification (dated by TCRdb to about 2018). In the study overall: For a replicate experiment, RNA from roughly 18,000 or 92,000 naive CD8 T cells was divided into five aliquots, and four of the five aliquots were sequenced. The study was a methods study using CD8 T cells to benchmark molecular-identifier clustering-based TCR repertoire sequencing (MIDCIRS) and TCR RNA copy counting. General conclusions and limits of the study: In CMV-specific effector cells, clones with more than 20 RNA copies contained over 99% of molecules, whereas in naive cells such clones contained under 1% of molecules. Modeling estimated roughly 3 recovered TCR RNA copies per cell, compared with about 10 by digital PCR, which implies about 32% capture efficiency. The sizes of highly expanded clones could end up underestimated when identical TCR molecules share a barcode. When barcode sub-clustering was omitted, TCR diversity was inflated by chimeric consensus sequences, with chimeras reaching as high as 47%. Even against a background of 800,000 to 1,000,000 naive CD8 T cells, spiked-in Jurkat TCR RNA amounting to a single cell's worth was reported to be detectable. The naive libraries included spiked-in Jurkat TCR RNA (roughly 9 copies' worth), and this RNA is not part of the donor repertoire.

Libraries of naive CD8 T cells were generated from about 21,000 to 970,000 sorted cells, with 10%, 30% or 50% of the purified RNA used. Naive CD8 T cells were FACS-sorted as CD8+CD4-CCR7+CD45RA+ on a BD FACSAria II into RLT Plus buffer. Around 10 TCR copies' worth of Jurkat RNA were spiked into about 19,000-1,100,000 naive CD8 T cell samples to test detection sensitivity. CD8 T cells were enriched using RosetteSep CD8+ T Cell Enrichment Cocktail and Ficoll-Paque, and the enriched cells then underwent ACK red cell lysis. Cut back by 9 bases and 4 bases, the V and J ends lie 20 bases apart. The CDR3 runs 15 residues from the cysteine to the phenylalanine. Only CDR3 DNA is held: 45 bases, read in frame from base 1. Looking up the germline V gene yields CDR1 SGHRS and CDR2 YFSETQ. The library was generated by PCR. The sample was run on a NextSeq 500. Bulk TCR libraries were prepared as previously described, using TCR primers listed in Table S5. Total RNA was purified with the Qiagen AllPrep DNA/RNA kit. Before analysis, reads from multiple sequencing runs of one library were combined. In the original analysis: Reads were retained only if the reads had an exact TCR constant sequence, and the retained reads were trimmed to 150 nt and grouped according to their 12-nt molecular barcodes. Within each barcode group, reads were sub-clustered at a 15% Levenshtein threshold, and quality-weighted consensus sequences were built per RNA molecule. Non-functional sequences were excluded, and lower-count sequences lying one edit away from another sequence were also excluded. On the basis of fitting two negative binomial distributions, barcode sub-clusters with fewer than 20% of the maximum read count were discarded. In TCRdb, the public reads were trimmed at Q25 with fastp and aligned with MiXCR, with productive beta chains retained. Every distinct CDR3 protein forms one entry, paired with its most common genes and DNA. TCRdb's processing, not the study's, gives the V and J calls here. The sample contains approximately 500,000 distinct CDR3 sequences, about 25% of them found a single time. The ten top clones hold around 0.76% of the sample.

This clonotype occurred a few times. Its antigen is not yet known. Base qualities are missing; no much larger clone stands one base away. The rearranged segments are TRBV5-1 and TRBJ2-1, with TRBD1 tentatively as D gene (5 bases match). This TCR was recovered from a human donor in good health. Some libraries in this study had Jurkat cell RNA spiked in. The sequenced sample was naive CD8+ T cells from blood, with Jurkat cell RNA spiked in. Reading the label with the study, this specimen's cell subset or site is: FACS-sorted CD8+CD4-CCR7+CD45RA+ naive T cells. The sequence in DNA is TGCGCCACGACATCAGGGCTATCCGGATACAATGAGCAGTTCTTC. This translates into CATTSGLSGYNEQFF. Beyond the CDR3, the reference TRBV5-1 and TRBJ2-1 genes provide the residues; the full variable domain reads: KAGVTQTPRYLIKTRGQQVTLSCSPISGHRSVSWYQQTPGQGLQFLFEYFSETQRNKGNFPGRFSGRQFSNSRSEMNVSTLELGDSALYLCATTSGLSGYNEQFFGPGTRLTVL.